The clone carrying this TCR beta chain was counted many times. Its antigen is not known. The CDR3 end lies 3 residues beyond the end of the read and is filled in from the germline J gene. Blood samples were heparinized, about 5 to 9 ml per donor. Germline CDR1 reads MRHNA; CDR2 reads SNTAGT. The CDR3 loop spans 15 amino acids. V was cut by 5 bases and J by 4 bases, with 17 bases left in between. These data are taken from a study of T cell clonality in common variable immunodeficiency. The assay was immunoSEQ multiplex PCR, and TCRdb's table has in-frame clones only and misses some. The sample yields around 30,000 clones, without any singletons. Study conclusions and caveats: TCRbeta clonality was increased in CVID versus healthy controls. Fewer deletions and N-nucleotide insertions were reportedly seen in common variable immunodeficiency TCR beta sequences. Shared TCRbeta clones were fewer between CVID subjects than controls. T cell subpopulation sequencing would be needed to explain CVID clonality.

This rearrangement joins TRBV6-4 to TRBJ1-1, with a possible D match to TRBD1 (5 bases). What was sequenced was peripheral blood mononuclear cells. The clonotype was recovered from a human donor with common variable immunodeficiency. CDR3 amino acids: CASSSSRGGGTEAFF. The CDR3 DNA, read in part, is TGTGCCAGCAGTTCCAGCCGGGGGGGAGGCACTGAA.